The 30 T cell receptor beta chains in this list originate from one sample, sequenced in a study of cytomegalovirus exposure and HLA in healthy donors. The repertoire was sequenced with immunoSEQ multiplex PCR; TCRdb's copy has only in-frame clones and lacks some. The data show under 200,000 clones, roughly 96% seen once. Sequenced sample: PBMCs. Source of these receptors: a young woman in good health and CMV-seronegative.

The gene calls are TRBV5-1 and TRBJ2-7; D is perhaps TRBD1 (5 bases). This CDR3 contains 14 residues. Looked up from germline, CDR1 is SGHRS and CDR2 is YFSETQ. Trimming stripped 0 bases from V and 0 bases from J, with 7 bases between. The CDR3 loop is CASSLGGTSYEQYF. CDR3 DNA: TGCGCCAGCAGCTTGGGGGGCACCTCCTACGAGCAGTACTTC.

The V call is TRBV11-3, the J call TRBJ1-1; D call uncertain. V lost 4 bases and J 6 bases, leaving 9 bases between the germline ends. Germline CDR1 is SGHNT and CDR2 is YENEEA. This CDR3 is 12 amino acids long. CDR3 protein: CASSSRDSEAFF. The CDR3 nucleotides read TGTGCCAGCAGCTCCCGAGACTCTGAAGCTTTCTTT.

The J gene is TRBJ2-3, the V gene TRBV6-1; D is ambiguous. Looked up from germline, CDR1 is MNHNS and CDR2 is SASEGT. The CDR3 spans 15 residues. The V and J ends lost 2 bases and 5 bases respectively, with 14 bases between them. CDR3 region: CASSEPPTGRDTQYF. The CDR3 nucleotides are TGTGCCAGCAGTGAACCCCCGACTGGCAGAGATACGCAGTATTTT.

The chain carries TRBV11-2 and TRBJ2-7, with 7 bases matching TRBD1. V shed 5 bases and J 5 bases; nucleotides not matched to a gene: 9. CDR1 is SGHAT, CDR2 FQNNGV, per germline. This CDR3 is 14 amino acids long. Here the CDR3 DNA reads TGTGCCAGCAGCCGCAGAACAGGGGTGGACGAGCAGTACTTC. This codes for CASSRRTGVDEQYF.

The gene calls are TRBV9 and TRBJ2-1; 8 bases align to TRBD1. The CDR3 spans 15 residues. V trimming: 0 bases; J trimming: 9 bases; junction bases outside the gene matches: 8. From germline, CDR1 is SGDLS and CDR2 YYNGEE. The CDR3 loop is CASSVARTGYAEQFF. CDR3 nucleotide sequence: TGTGCCAGCAGCGTAGCGAGGACAGGGTACGCTGAGCAGTTCTTC.

This chain joins TRBV5-1 and TRBJ2-6; perhaps TRBD1 as D (6 bases). V gave up 0 bases and J gave up 0 bases, with 16 bases separating them. CDR1 and CDR2 from the germline V gene are SGHRS and YFSETQ. The CDR3 has 19 amino acids. CDR3 sequence: CASSLVGRGVSSGANVLTF. The CDR3 coding sequence is TGCGCCAGCAGCTTGGTAGGCAGGGGAGTAAGCTCTGGGGCCAACGTCCTGACTTTC.

V and J are TRBV6-1 and TRBJ2-2; no definite D call. There are 12 residues in the CDR3. Trimming left V 6 bases short and J 4 bases short, with 6 bases between. Germline loops: CDR1 MNHNS, CDR2 SASEGT. The CDR3 DNA follows: TGTGCCAGCAGCGGCGGCACCGGGGAGCTGTTTTTT. Protein product: CASSGGTGELFF.

This clone was found once. This sequence joins TRBV11-3 and TRBJ1-1, with D possibly matching TRBD1 (5 bases). The CDR3 length is 12 residues. The germline V and J ends were trimmed by 6 bases and 5 bases, with 10 bases remaining between them. Germline lookup yields CDR1 SGHNT and CDR2 YENEEA. The CDR3 DNA follows: TGTGCCAGCAGTTCACGGGGGACTGAAGCTTTCTTT. Residues: CASSSRGTEAFF. The full variable domain, its missing parts supplied by reference TRBV11-3 and TRBJ1-1, is EAGVVQSPRYKIIEKKQPVAFWCNPISGHNTLYWYLQNLGQGPELLIRYENEEAVDDSQLPKDRFSAERLKGVDSTLKIQPAELGDSAVYLCASSSRGTEAFFGQGTRLTVV.

This chain uses TRBV30 with TRBJ2-1; 7 bases are shared with TRBD2. CDR3 size: 13 residues. The V gene's germline CDR1 is GTSNPN and CDR2 SVGIG (reference sequence). V was pared by 6 bases and J by 6 bases, with 8 bases of the junction left unmatched. This CDR3 reads CACSLAPSNEQFF. CDR3 in DNA: TGTGCCTGCTCACTAGCGCCCTCCAATGAGCAGTTCTTC.

This clone appeared a few times. This chain connects TRBV30 to TRBJ2-3, with TRBD1 matching over 8 bases. Germline lookup yields CDR1 GTSNPN and CDR2 SVGIG (reference sequence). The trim removed 3 bases at V and 2 bases at J, leaving 7 bases unmatched. The CDR3 runs to 15 residues. This CDR3 reads CAWSGRQGHTDTQYF. Written as DNA, the CDR3 is TGTGCCTGGAGCGGAAGACAGGGGCACACAGATACGCAGTATTTT.

The genes are TRBV29-1 and TRBJ1-4; D remains ambiguous. The germline V gene has CDR1 SQVTM and CDR2 ANQGSEA. This CDR3 region has 11 residues. Trimming shortened V by 0 bases and J by 13 bases, and 9 bases separated the two germline ends. The CDR3 spells CSVEDPPVLFF. For the CDR3, the DNA is TGCAGCGTTGAAGATCCGCCAGTACTGTTTTTT.

This clone appeared a few times. The chain carries TRBV27 and TRBJ2-7; TRBD1 might be the D (6 bases). Per germline, CDR1 MNHEY and CDR2 SMNVEV (reference sequence). The V end was cut by 1 base, the J end by 5 bases, with 9 bases between. This CDR3 region has 13 residues. DNA for the CDR3: TGTGCCAGCAGTTTATTCGGACAGAACGAGCAGTACTTC. The encoded protein is CASSLFGQNEQYF.

This chain uses TRBV6-6 with TRBJ1-2, with a possible D match to TRBD1 (5 bases). The length of the CDR3 is 15 residues. Germline loops: CDR1 MNHNY, CDR2 SVGAGI (reference sequence). V gave up 6 bases and J gave up 5 bases, with 19 bases separating them. CDR3 sequence reads: CASSLNLGVGYGYTF. For the CDR3, the DNA is TGTGCCAGCAGCCTTAACCTAGGGGTCGGATATGGCTACACCTTC.

This clone has only a few counts. The chain's CDR3 is CASSSLLTAYEQYF. The CDR3 DNA sequence: TGTGCCAGCAGCTCACTACTGACAGCCTACGAGCAGTACTTC. The rearrangement uses TRBV7-9 and TRBJ2-7; perhaps TRBD1 as D (5 bases). CDR1 is SEHNR, CDR2 FQNEAQ, per germline (reference sequence). This CDR3 has 14 amino acids. Trimming left V 4 bases short and J 2 bases short, with 12 bases between.

V usage is TRBV10-3 and J usage is TRBJ1-2; 8 bases agree with TRBD1. The CDR3 covers 19 residues. CDR1 and CDR2 from the germline V gene are ENHRY and SYGVKD. V gave up 1 base and J gave up 0 bases; unmatched junction bases: 13. CDR3 nucleotide sequence: TGTGCCATCAGTGAGTTATCCGTCCGGGACAGGAATTCTAACTATGGCTACACCTTC. It is translated as CAISELSVRDRNSNYGYTF.

This clone has more than one count but fewer than ten. V usage is TRBV14 and J usage is TRBJ2-7; TRBD1 matches at 8 bases. V lost 2 bases, J lost 2 bases, and 8 bases stayed unmatched. Per the germline V gene, CDR1 is SGHDN and CDR2 is FVKESK. The CDR3 runs to 16 residues. CDR3 sequence: CASSQLTGTGAYEQYF. The CDR3 DNA follows: TGTGCCAGCAGCCAACTAACCGGGACAGGAGCCTACGAGCAGTACTTC.

The V call is TRBV29-1, the J call TRBJ2-5; no clear D. CDR3 length: 16 amino acids. Trimming shortened V by 3 bases and J by 0 bases, and 17 bases separated the two germline ends. Germline V gene lookup returns CDR1 SQVTM and CDR2 ANQGSEA. CDR3 nucleotide sequence: TGCAGCGTTGAGTTGCAACAAGGCAGGTACCAAGAGACCCAGTACTTC. Residues: CSVELQQGRYQETQYF.

The V call is TRBV18, the J call TRBJ1-5; 7 bases align to TRBD1. The trim removed 4 bases at V and 2 bases at J, leaving 11 bases unmatched. Germline V gene sequence: CDR1 KGHSH, CDR2 LQKENI. CDR3 size: 17 residues. CDR3: CASSRPGTAGGNQPQHF. CDR3 DNA sequence: TGTGCCAGCTCACGCCCCGGGACAGCGGGTGGCAATCAGCCCCAGCATTTT.

This rearrangement joins TRBV7-9 to TRBJ2-1, with a weak D call TRBD2 (5 bases). Per germline, CDR1 SEHNR and CDR2 FQNEAQ (reference sequence). V was trimmed by 6 bases and J by 8 bases, leaving 23 bases between them. The CDR3 contains 16 residues. CDR3 nucleotide sequence: TGTGCCAGCAGTTCTAGGGTCGGGGTCGGTAGCCATGAGCAGTTCTTC. Translation: CASSSRVGVGSHEQFF.

The chain uses TRBV5-5 and TRBJ1-2, with TRBD1 identical over 7 bases. The CDR3 is 15 residues long. Germline lookup yields CDR1 SGHKS and CDR2 YYEKEE (reference sequence). The ends lost 0 bases at V and 0 bases at J; junction bases unmatched: 2. The CDR3 DNA reads TGTGCCAGCAGCTTGGGGACAGGAGCTAACTATGGCTACACCTTC. The encoded protein is CASSLGTGANYGYTF.

This rearrangement joins TRBV13 to TRBJ1-4; TRBD1 is a possible D gene (6 bases). CDR3 length equals 14 residues. CDR1 and CDR2 (germline): PRHDT, FYEKMQ (reference sequence). Trimming took off 3 bases at V and 8 bases at J, with 13 bases between the two ends. The CDR3, as DNA: TGTGCCAGCAGCTTTTCAATACAGGGAGAAAAACTGTTTTTT. This gives the protein CASSFSIQGEKLFF.

The CDR3 DNA reads as TGCGCCAGCAGCCAAGGTGTGGGCTATGGAAACACCATATATTTT. This encodes CASSQGVGYGNTIYF. This chain uses TRBV4-3 with TRBJ1-3; D unclear. The CDR3 is made up of 15 amino acids. Trimming removed 1 base at V and 3 bases at J, with 10 bases between. Germline V gene lookup returns CDR1 LGHNA and CDR2 YSLEER.

The chain joins TRBV20-1 to TRBJ2-7; D might be TRBD2 (5 bases). Germline V gene sequence: CDR1 DFQATT, CDR2 SNEGSKA (reference sequence). Trimming removed 1 base from V and 8 bases from J, with 9 bases in between. The CDR3 length is 11 residues. The CDR3 spells CSARGGSKQYF. The DNA for the CDR3 is TGCAGTGCTAGAGGTGGGAGCAAGCAGTACTTC.

The chain employs TRBV5-1 and TRBJ1-2; 8 positions match TRBD1. The CDR3 has 11 residues. J gave up 9 bases and V 5 bases, and 3 bases lay outside the gene matches. Germline loops: CDR1 SGHRS, CDR2 YFSETQ. CDR3 sequence (DNA): TGCGCCAGCAGGGGGGACAGGAGCTACACCTTC. Translation gives CASRGDRSYTF.

The chain uses TRBV7-2 and TRBJ1-4, with 10 bases fitting TRBD1. This CDR3 spans 16 amino acids. Germline values: CDR1 SGHTA, CDR2 FQGNSA. V lost 0 bases to trimming and J lost 4 bases; unmatched junction nucleotides: 2. CDR3 DNA sequence: TGTGCCAGCAGCTTAGCGAGGACAGGGGGTAATGAAAAACTGTTTTTT. Residues: CASSLARTGGNEKLFF.

The rearrangement joins TRBV5-1 to TRBJ2-3; D remains unclear. The V gene lost 2 bases and the J gene lost 2 bases, with 3 bases spanning the gap. The CDR3 extends over 12 amino acids. CDR1 is SGHRS and CDR2 is YFSETQ in the germline V gene. The CDR3 DNA follows: TGCGCCAGCAGCTTTAACACAGATACGCAGTATTTT. It encodes CASSFNTDTQYF.

The chain couples TRBV27 to TRBJ1-1; D unclear. V gave up 5 bases and J gave up 0 bases, with 10 bases separating them. Germline V CDR1 and CDR2: MNHEY, SMNVEV (reference sequence). The CDR3 runs to 14 residues. In nucleotides, the CDR3 is TGTGCCAGCAGTGAGCCGGGAATGAACACTGAAGCTTTCTTT. Its protein product is CASSEPGMNTEAFF.

The rearrangement links TRBV4-3 to TRBJ1-6, with 7 positions matching TRBD1. V lost 0 bases to trimming and J lost 8 bases; unmatched junction nucleotides: 13. This CDR3 has 18 residues. Germline V gene data show CDR1 as LGHNA and CDR2 as YSLEER. The CDR3 region has the DNA TGCGCCAGCAGCCAAGAACTCCTTACAGGGGCCATGGATTCACCCCTCCACTTT. This translates into CASSQELLTGAMDSPLHF.

V and J are TRBV4-3 and TRBJ2-7, with D hard to call. Germline CDR1 is LGHNA and CDR2 is YSLEER. The CDR3 is 13 residues long. The ends were cut back, 4 bases at V and 2 bases at J, with 9 bases in the middle. CDR3 loop: CASSPGSAYEQYF. DNA of the CDR3: TGCGCCAGCAGCCCCGGGTCGGCCTACGAGCAGTACTTC.

This clone was counted a single time. The J gene is TRBJ1-2, the V gene TRBV5-4, with 9 bases fitting TRBD1. The ends lost 4 bases at V and 2 bases at J; junction bases unmatched: 6. Germline-derived CDR1 and CDR2 are SGHNT and YYREEE (reference sequence). The CDR3 runs 15 residues. The CDR3 loop reads CASSQAGTGNYGYTF. The CDR3 nucleotides are TGTGCCAGCAGCCAAGCCGGGACAGGGAACTATGGCTACACCTTC.